A selection of T cell receptor beta chains follows, all from one sample in a study of shared clonotypes between healthy human individuals. TCRdb's table, derived via immunoSEQ multiplex PCR, lists solely in-frame clones and lacks some. The sample includes about 1,900,000 clones, less than 95% seen only once; the top ten take 1% to 1.5%. Material: naive CD8+ T cells sorted from blood. The receptors derive from a young man in good health. CDR3s include the opening cysteine and the closing phenylalanine or tryptophan. The order of the fields is D gene, clone size, J gene, V gene, CDR3 DNA, CDR3 protein. A D gene is named only where the DNA matches it firmly. Where a row states a size, it is once, few, many or the class of an expanded clone; other rows omit it.

d_gene: TRBD1
abundance: .
j_gene: TRBJ2-2
v_gene: TRBV4-1
CDR3nt: TGCGCCAGCAGCCAAGACGAGGGGGCGGGCGTCTCCGGGGAGCTGTTTTTT
CDR3aa: CASSQDEGAGVSGELFF

d_gene: .
abundance: .
j_gene: TRBJ2-2
v_gene: TRBV6-5
CDR3nt: TGTGCCACCCTAGGGCCCGGGGGCACCGGGGAGCTGTTTTTT
CDR3aa: CATLGPGGTGELFF

d_gene: .
abundance: .
j_gene: TRBJ2-3
v_gene: TRBV7-8
CDR3nt: TGTGCCAGCAGCCTAATATGGGTAACGGAGGAACACACAGATACGCAGTATTTT
CDR3aa: CASSLIWVTEEHTDTQYF

d_gene: .
abundance: .
j_gene: TRBJ2-2
v_gene: TRBV9
CDR3nt: TGTGCCAGCAGCCTAGCGGGGACAGGGGTGACCGGGGAGCTGTTTTTT
CDR3aa: CASSLAGTGVTGELFF

d_gene: TRBD2
abundance: .
j_gene: TRBJ2-1
v_gene: TRBV4-2
CDR3nt: TGTGCCAGCAGCCACCTACTAGCGGGAGCTGGAAATGAGCAGTTCTTC
CDR3aa: CASSHLLAGAGNEQFF

d_gene: .
abundance: .
j_gene: TRBJ2-1
v_gene: TRBV7-9
CDR3nt: TGTGCCAGCAGCAGTAACAGGGAAAGGGGATACAATGAGCAGTTCTTC
CDR3aa: CASSSNRERGYNEQFF

d_gene: .
abundance: .
j_gene: TRBJ2-1
v_gene: TRBV7-8
CDR3nt: TGTGCCAGCAGCTTAGTTCTCGCGGGGAAAAATGAGCAGTTCTTC
CDR3aa: CASSLVLAGKNEQFF

d_gene: .
abundance: once
j_gene: TRBJ2-1
v_gene: TRBV19
CDR3nt: TGTGCCAGTAGTTCCCTCCTAGCCGATGAGCAGTTCTTC
CDR3aa: CASSSLLADEQFF

d_gene: .
abundance: .
j_gene: TRBJ1-1
v_gene: TRBV19
CDR3nt: TGTGCCAGTAGTAATCGGGGCATTGGCACTGAAGCTTTCTTT
CDR3aa: CASSNRGIGTEAFF

d_gene: .
abundance: .
j_gene: TRBJ2-3
v_gene: TRBV6-1
CDR3nt: TGTGCCAGCAGTGAAAGTAGGTGGGACTTCCCGGGGGATACGCAGTATTTT
CDR3aa: CASSESRWDFPGDTQYF

d_gene: .
abundance: once
j_gene: TRBJ2-2
v_gene: TRBV19
CDR3nt: TGTGCCAGTACCTTTTTCGGAGGGTACACCGGGGAGCTGTTTTTT
CDR3aa: CASTFFGGYTGELFF

d_gene: .
abundance: .
j_gene: TRBJ1-2
v_gene: TRBV5-6
CDR3nt: TGTGCCAGCAGAAGTTGGGGATCGAATGGCTACACCTTC
CDR3aa: CASRSWGSNGYTF

d_gene: .
abundance: .
j_gene: TRBJ2-1
v_gene: TRBV5-6
CDR3nt: TGTGCCAGCAGCCTACAGAACAATGAGCAGTTCTTC
CDR3aa: CASSLQNNEQFF

d_gene: .
abundance: once
j_gene: TRBJ1-2
v_gene: TRBV6-5
CDR3nt: TGTGCCAGCAGCCCAGGGTTTTTGCAGGGCTACACCTTC
CDR3aa: CASSPGFLQGYTF

d_gene: TRBD1
abundance: .
j_gene: TRBJ1-2
v_gene: TRBV7-9
CDR3nt: TGTGCCAGCAGCTTAACAGGGGCGGGCTACACCTTC
CDR3aa: CASSLTGAGYTF

d_gene: .
abundance: .
j_gene: TRBJ1-1
v_gene: TRBV13
CDR3nt: TGTGCCAGCAGCTTAGGAGTGAGCGGAGAAGCTTTCTTT
CDR3aa: CASSLGVSGEAFF